What follows is one T cell receptor (beta chain) and its context. The antigen this receptor binds is unknown. No base quality values were provided; no much bigger clone lies one nucleotide off. The CDR3 starts with the cysteine, ends with the phenylalanine, and has 15 residues. Only the CDR3 part of the read is kept: 45 bases, read in frame from the first base. The germline V gene sets CDR1 to SGHTS and CDR2 to YDEGEE. V lost 3 bases and J lost 2 bases, and the count of bases not matched to a germline gene is 7. In light of the paper, this sample's time point label describes: baseline before first vaccination. Samples from vaccinated people were obtained from the UK trials COV001 and COV002, which included a single-blind randomized controlled phase 2/3 trial of AZD1222 (ChAdOx1 nCoV-19) in healthy adults. Trial participant PBMC samples were collected at day 0 and day 28 after the second dose for TCRbeta chain sequencing.

The data belong to a study of T cell responses to AZD1222 COVID-19 vaccine (dated by TCRdb to the early 2020s). In the study overall: AZD1222 recipients given second doses at about 4 weeks or at about 12 weeks were pooled, since spike-specific TCR depth and breadth were not found to differ between the two schedules. TCR sequencing was performed for 230 to 250 trial participants, of whom about 200 were given two doses of AZD1222 and approximately 25 were given two doses of MenACWY control vaccine. Trial participants were enrolled into age subgroups of 18-55, 56-69 and 70-plus years, which contained around 150, 29 and 61 TCR-sequenced participants, respectively.

The CDR3 regions of human TCRbeta chains were analyzed by immunosequencing. The authors' analysis ran thus. Repertoire TCRs were checked for matches against a reference library of SARS-CoV-2-specific TCRs that had been generated using the MIRA antigen-specificity platform. Breadth was defined as the fraction of unique TCRs that were SARS-CoV-2-associated, and depth was defined as the fraction of total T cells that were SARS-CoV-2-associated. Each spike-specific TCR was assigned to its reactive spike region and to a CD4 or CD8 class using the MIRA data. Log10-transformed breadth and depth values were compared by one-way ANOVA with Sidak's multiple comparisons tests. TCRdb re-hosts the immuneACCESS table, in-frame sequences only. Its copies lack some clones; in the studies checked, an unresolved V gene accounts for under half of them, and the cause for the rest is not known. The V and J calls and clone size are taken from that table; D and trimming were inferred from the DNA. The sample table records fewer than 100,000 clones; more than 90% of these occur just once. The ten largest account for 12% of the sample.

Results the study describes overall, beyond this receptor: In the small 56-69-year group, the increase in depth fell short of significance, most likely because of low power. Spike-specific TCR breadth and depth rose significantly after two AZD1222 doses compared with day 0 and with MenACWY recipients. No day 14 peak-response samples were available, so repertoires were characterized only after the peak T cell response. The vaccine-associated CD4 TCRs covered the entire spike protein, and the dominant responses fell in regions 160-218 and 743-854. Conclusions about previously exposed vaccinees are limited because only a handful of AZD1222 recipients were SARS-CoV-2 seropositive at baseline. Reportedly, almost half of the unique spike-specific TCRs recognized epitopes lying outside the regions that are mutated in the B.1.351 and B.1.1.7 variants. Participants were mostly white British and included more females than males, and it was suggested by the authors that clonal diversity may have been underestimated.

Sequencing was performed on peripheral blood, taken on day 0 of AZD1222 vaccination. The rearrangement joined TRBV5-8 to TRBJ1-1; 7 of the junction bases match TRBD1. The source of this sequence is an adult in good health. This receptor has the CDR3 CASSSPGQLNTEAFF. The DNA sequence reads TGTGCCAGCAGCTCCCCGGGACAGCTTAACACTGAAGCTTTCTTT.